These 30 T cell receptor beta chains came from one sample sequenced in a study of cytomegalovirus exposure and HLA in healthy donors. Sequencing used immunoSEQ multiplex PCR; TCRdb keeps in-frame clones, though not all of them. In the table there are hundreds of thousands of clones, 75% to 90% of which are singletons. Sequenced material: PBMCs. These receptors were collected from a woman aged 18-30 years in good health and CMV-seronegative.

The V and J genes are TRBV6-5 and TRBJ1-5, with 8 bases fitting TRBD1. The CDR3 has 16 residues. Trimming removed 0 bases from V and 3 bases from J; junction bases left unmatched: 4. The germline V gene encodes CDR1 MNHEY and CDR2 SVGAGI. The CDR3: CASSYSGRGHNQPQHF. Here the CDR3 DNA reads TGTGCCAGCAGTTACTCGGGCAGGGGGCACAATCAGCCCCAGCATTTT.

This clone appeared once. V and J are TRBV7-9 and TRBJ2-3; D gene uncertain. This CDR3 is 13 amino acids long. Germline assignment: CDR1 SEHNR and CDR2 FQNEAQ (reference sequence). V dropped 2 bases and J dropped 3 bases, with 6 bases sitting between them. The DNA for the CDR3 is TGTGCCAGCAGCTTAACTGGTACAGATACGCAGTATTTT. Amino acids: CASSLTGTDTQYF.

This clone appeared a single time. The V gene is TRBV4-2, the J gene TRBJ1-4; no firm D call. Per the germline V gene, CDR1 is LGHNA and CDR2 is YNFKEQ. This CDR3 is built from 15 residues. Trimming removed 1 base at V and 0 bases at J, with 6 bases between. The CDR3 coding sequence is TGTGCCAGCAGCCAAGCGCAGGCAACTAATGAAAAACTGTTTTTT. It codes for CASSQAQATNEKLFF.

The CDR3 protein is CASSLWGRPSGNTIYF. DNA of the CDR3: TGTGCCAGCAGTTTATGGGGCAGGCCCAGTGGAAACACCATATATTTT. V is TRBV28 and J is TRBJ1-3; D not certain. The CDR3 is 16 amino acids. Germline V lookup: CDR1 MDHEN, CDR2 SYDVKM. The germline V and J ends were trimmed by 0 bases and 3 bases, with 12 bases remaining between them.

This sequence joins TRBV5-1 and TRBJ1-6; the match to TRBD1 covers 7 bases. Germline trimming cut 0 bases from V and 9 bases from J; bases unmatched to any gene: 3. The CDR3 sequence is 14 residues long. Germline values: CDR1 SGHRS, CDR2 YFSETQ. The CDR3, as DNA: TGCGCCAGCAGCTTGGGACAGGGAGGTTCACCCCTCCACTTT. This translates into CASSLGQGGSPLHF.

The chain joins TRBV7-9 to TRBJ2-1, with 7 bases aligning to TRBD1. V gave up 5 bases and J gave up 3 bases; unmatched junction bases: 4. The CDR3 spans 14 residues. Looked up from germline, CDR1 is SEHNR and CDR2 is FQNEAQ (reference sequence). The CDR3 region is CASSKGQYYNEQFF. The DNA of the CDR3 is TGTGCCAGCAGCAAGGGACAGTACTACAATGAGCAGTTCTTC.

The V gene is TRBV2, the J gene TRBJ2-7; weak D call: TRBD1 (6 bases). CDR3 length: 14 amino acids. CDR1 and CDR2 from the germline V gene are SNHLY and FYNNEI. Trimming took 4 bases from V and 1 from J, leaving 11 bases between them. The CDR3 is CASSVGDTSYEQYF. The CDR3 DNA reads as TGTGCCAGCAGTGTTGGGGACACTTCCTACGAGCAGTACTTC.

The chain has TRBV6-1 and TRBJ2-7; D is possibly TRBD2 (6 bases). There are 16 residues in the CDR3. Looked up from germline, CDR1 is MNHNS and CDR2 is SASEGT. The V gene lost 0 bases and the J gene lost 7 bases, with 19 bases spanning the gap. CDR3 nucleotide sequence: TGTGCCAGCAGTGAAGCGGGGGGTGGGAACCTGGGGGAGCAGTACTTC. This codes for CASSEAGGGNLGEQYF.

V is TRBV5-4 and J is TRBJ2-1; TRBD2 matches 10 bases. Germline V CDR1 and CDR2: SGHNT, YYREEE (reference sequence). This CDR3 comprises 18 residues. With V trimmed by 5 bases and J by 3 bases, 14 bases remained unmatched. DNA for the CDR3: TGTGCCAGCAGGTCTCTGGTGGGAACTAGCGGGATCTACAATGAGCAGTTCTTC. This encodes CASRSLVGTSGIYNEQFF.

The chain uses TRBV27 and TRBJ2-3; 14 nucleotides match TRBD2. J was trimmed by 6 bases and V by 7 bases; bases with no gene match: 9. Germline V gene data show CDR1 as MNHEY and CDR2 as SMNVEV (reference sequence). The CDR3 has 16 amino acids. In DNA, the CDR3 is TGTGCCAGCAAATCGACCCGGACTAGCGGGAGGGATACGCAGTATTTT. It is translated as CASKSTRTSGRDTQYF.

The genes are TRBV9 and TRBJ2-2, with D tentatively TRBD1 (6 bases). This CDR3 has 14 residues. Trimming left V 3 bases short and J 5 bases short, with 11 bases between. Germline V gives CDR1 SGDLS, CDR2 YYNGEE. CDR3 loop: CASSASGVTGELFF. CDR3 bases: TGTGCCAGCAGCGCTTCAGGGGTTACCGGGGAGCTGTTTTTT. The entire variable domain, with the rest obtained from reference TRBV9 and TRBJ2-2, is as follows: DSGVTQTPKHLITATGQRVTLRCSPRSGDLSVYWYQQSLDQGLQFLIQYYNGEERAKGNILERFSAQQFPDLHSELNLSSLELGDSALYFCASSASGVTGELFFGEGSRLTVL.

Concerning this clone itself: This sample includes further DNA sequences coding for the same CDR3. The rearrangement joins TRBV29-1 to TRBJ2-1, with 7 bases aligning to TRBD2. Germline V gives CDR1 SQVTM, CDR2 ANQGSEA. This CDR3 contains 14 residues. Unmatched junction bases numbered 11, after V lost 4 bases and J lost 8 bases. CDR3 coding DNA: TGCAGCGTTGTTGCGGGGGTAGTCGTAGATGAGCAGTTCTTC. It specifies CSVVAGVVVDEQFF.

The chain employs TRBV28 and TRBJ1-5, with 9 nucleotides matching TRBD1. V shed 2 bases, J shed 3 bases, and the junction held 5 bases outside the gene matches. The germline CDR1 and CDR2 sequences are MDHEN and SYDVKM. This CDR3 is built from 16 residues. Written as DNA, the CDR3 is TGTGCCAGCAGTTTAAGAGGACAGGGGATCAATCAGCCCCAGCATTTT. This sequence encodes CASSLRGQGINQPQHF.

The chain joins TRBV6-5 to TRBJ2-3; no clear D gene. Germline CDR1 and CDR2: MNHEY and SVGAGI. V lost 4 bases, J lost 6 bases, and 11 bases lay in between. This CDR3 has 13 amino acids. CDR3 nucleotides: TGTGCCAGCAGTTTTGGTTGGGCGGATACGCAGTATTTT. Its translation: CASSFGWADTQYF.

The table lists this clone with a count of one. The chain joins TRBV19 to TRBJ2-7, with D possibly TRBD2 on 5 matching bases. The CDR3 runs to 16 residues. Germline-derived CDR1 and CDR2 are LNHDA and SQIVND (reference sequence). V lost 5 bases, J lost 4 bases, and 21 bases lay in between. CDR3 in amino acids: CASSFYWVASTYEQYF. DNA of the CDR3: TGTGCCAGTAGTTTCTATTGGGTAGCGTCGACGTACGAGCAGTACTTC. The variable domain in full, with the rest retrieved from reference TRBV19 and TRBJ2-7, is DGGITQSPKYLFRKEGQNVTLSCEQNLNHDAMYWYRQDPGQGLRLIYYSQIVNDFQKGDIAEGYSVSREKKESFPLTVTSAQKNPTAFYLCASSFYWVASTYEQYFGPGTRLTVT.

This clone was counted once. This sequence joins TRBV28 and TRBJ1-5; TRBD1 matches 7 bases. V was pared by 3 bases and J by 7 bases, with 6 bases of the junction left unmatched. Germline values: CDR1 MDHEN, CDR2 SYDVKM. The length of the CDR3 is 14 residues. Here the CDR3 DNA reads TGTGCCAGCAGTTTTCGACAGGGAAGGCAGCCCCAGCATTTT. This gives the protein CASSFRQGRQPQHF. Full variable domain (missing parts from reference TRBV28 and TRBJ1-5): DVKVTQSSRYLVKRTGEKVFLECVQDMDHENMFWYRQDPGLGLRLIYFSYDVKMKEKGDIPEGYSVSREKKERFSLILESASTNQTSMYLCASSFRQGRQPQHFGDGTRLSIL.

The chain is built from TRBV7-9 and TRBJ1-4, with TRBD1 as a possible D gene (5 bases). Germline V gene data show CDR1 as SEHNR and CDR2 as FQNEAQ (reference sequence). The CDR3 length is 15 residues. Trimming left V 5 bases short and J 7 bases short, with 17 bases between. DNA of the CDR3: TGTGCCAGCAGCCGCCCAGGGCAGCGGGGTGAAAAACTGTTTTTT. It is translated as CASSRPGQRGEKLFF.

DNA of the CDR3: TGTGCCAGCAGTTGGCAGGGACAGACTTTCAATGAGCAGTTCTTC. This sequence encodes CASSWQGQTFNEQFF. This chain uses TRBV27 with TRBJ2-1, with 7 positions matching TRBD1. The V segment lost 4 bases and the J segment 6 bases; nucleotides outside the gene matches: 9. The CDR3 is 15 residues long. CDR1 and CDR2 (germline): MNHEY, SMNVEV (reference sequence).

This clone has only one observation. CDR3 nucleotides: TGTGCCAGCAGCTTAGACAGGGGGCCTCGTGTCGGCGGTGAAAAACTGTTTTTT. Protein: CASSLDRGPRVGGEKLFF. The chain combines TRBV11-2 with TRBJ1-4, with TRBD1 identical over 8 bases. CDR1 is SGHAT, CDR2 FQNNGV, per germline. Trimming at V came to 0 bases and at J to 7 bases, leaving 13 bases not matched to a gene. This CDR3 contains 18 residues.

The CDR3 reads CASSDAGLGGGKNIQYF. As DNA, the CDR3 is TGTGCCAGCAGTGATGCGGGACTAGGCGGGGGTAAAAACATTCAGTACTTC. The chain joins TRBV2 to TRBJ2-4; 8 bases map to TRBD2. This CDR3 has 17 amino acids. Germline trimming cut 3 bases from V and 4 bases from J; bases unmatched to any gene: 11. Germline loops: CDR1 SNHLY, CDR2 FYNNEI.

This clone has just one count. The chain employs TRBV7-9 and TRBJ1-5; a weak D match, TRBD1 (6 bases). CDR1 is SEHNR and CDR2 is FQNEAQ in the germline V gene (reference sequence). Trimming cost V 1 base and J 6 bases, with 10 bases left between them. The CDR3 spans 14 residues. CDR3 sequence reads: CASSLGSGVQPQHF. The CDR3 DNA reads as TGTGCCAGCAGCTTAGGTTCAGGGGTTCAGCCCCAGCATTTT.

The V gene is TRBV7-8, the J gene TRBJ2-5; 12 nucleotides agree with TRBD2. The CDR3 sequence is 17 residues long. The germline V gene encodes CDR1 SGHVS and CDR2 FQNEAQ. J gave up 0 bases and V 1 base, and 3 bases lay outside the gene matches. The CDR3 bases are TGTGCCAGCAGCTTAGGACTAGCGGGAGTGAACCAAGAGACCCAGTACTTC. Its protein product is CASSLGLAGVNQETQYF.

The rearrangement joins TRBV30 to TRBJ2-3, with 7 bases aligning to TRBD2. V lost 3 bases, J lost 2 bases, and 8 bases stayed unmatched. This CDR3 has 15 residues. Germline-derived CDR1 and CDR2 are GTSNPN and SVGIG (reference sequence). CDR3 sequence: CAWRGTSASTDTQYF. The CDR3 coding sequence is TGTGCCTGGAGGGGAACTAGCGCCTCCACAGATACGCAGTATTTT.

The genes are TRBV2 and TRBJ1-1, with 10 bases lining up with TRBD1. Germline trimming cut 6 bases from V and 7 bases from J; bases unmatched to any gene: 5. The CDR3 is 13 amino acids. CDR1 and CDR2 from the germline V gene are SNHLY and FYNNEI. The CDR3 is CASRPTGGGEAFF. CDR3 nucleotides: TGTGCCAGCAGACCGACAGGGGGCGGTGAAGCTTTCTTT.

The DNA of the CDR3 is TGCGCCAGCAGCTTGGACTTTTACTATGGCTACACCTTC. This codes for CASSLDFYYGYTF. The V and J genes are TRBV5-1 and TRBJ1-2; D gene unclear. From germline, CDR1 is SGHRS and CDR2 YFSETQ. Trimming took off 0 bases at V and 3 bases at J, with 6 bases between the two ends. This CDR3 has 13 amino acids.

The chain has TRBV2 and TRBJ2-2; maybe TRBD2 (6 bases). Germline V lookup: CDR1 SNHLY, CDR2 FYNNEI. Between the trimmed V and J ends, which lost 2 bases and 3 bases, there was a span of 7 bases. The CDR3 contains 14 residues. The CDR3 spells CASSERLDTGELFF. For the CDR3, the DNA is TGTGCCAGCAGTGAACGACTAGACACCGGGGAGCTGTTTTTT.

The chain combines TRBV28 with TRBJ1-2; 8 bases are a match to TRBD1. This CDR3 contains 15 residues. The germline V gene has CDR1 MDHEN and CDR2 SYDVKM. Germline trimming cut 5 bases from V and 4 bases from J; bases unmatched to any gene: 9. This CDR3 reads CASSMTGVDGYGYTF. CDR3 nucleotide sequence: TGTGCCAGCAGTATGACAGGGGTCGACGGCTATGGCTACACCTTC.

The chain joins TRBV30 to TRBJ1-1; unclear D gene. Germline CDR1 is GTSNPN and CDR2 is SVGIG (reference sequence). The CDR3 is 14 amino acids. The ends were cut back, 0 bases at V and 2 bases at J, with 10 bases in the middle. CDR3 DNA: TGTGCCTGGAGTGTACTAGTAGGAAACACTGAAGCTTTCTTT. Translation: CAWSVLVGNTEAFF.

The rearrangement uses TRBV2 and TRBJ2-1; possibly TRBD2 for D (5 bases). The germline V gene has CDR1 SNHLY and CDR2 FYNNEI. This CDR3 is 15 amino acids long. V was cut by 2 bases and J by 0 bases, with 8 bases left in between. This CDR3 reads CASSESLASYNEQFF. CDR3 nucleotides: TGTGCCAGCAGTGAAAGTCTAGCCTCCTACAATGAGCAGTTCTTC.

The chain employs TRBV7-8 and TRBJ1-2; TRBD1 might be the D (5 bases). CDR3 length: 14 amino acids. The ends were cut back, 5 bases at V and 6 bases at J, with 16 bases in the middle. Germline CDR1 and CDR2: SGHVS and FQNEAQ. CDR3 region: CASSQTGGRNGYTF. The CDR3, as DNA: TGTGCCAGCAGCCAAACGGGGGGACGCAATGGCTACACCTTC.